This TCR beta chain was documented in a study of cytomegalovirus exposure and HLA in healthy donors. Germline assignment: CDR1 SGDLS and CDR2 YYNGEE. The CDR3 spans 16 residues. Trimming at V came to 3 bases and at J to 7 bases, leaving 13 bases not matched to a gene. Use of 60 Vbeta and 13 Jbeta primers characterized the PCR. Measured with immunoSEQ multiplex PCR; TCRdb has only the in-frame clones, and not every one. The sample records 170,000 or so clones, 80% being singletons. Donors in the study were healthy people who gave bone marrow. The J gene is TRBJ1-1, the V gene TRBV9; 9 nucleotides agree with TRBD1. The sequence was collected from a man between 25 and 39 years old in good health and CMV-seropositive. The sample consisted of PBMCs. CDR3 coding DNA: TGTGCCAGCAGCGCAAAGACAGGGGGGCCTTCTAGTGAAGCTTTCTTT. Translation: CASSAKTGGPSSEAFF.